These 10 T cell receptor beta chains originate from one sample sequenced in a study of molecular identifiers for immune sequencing clone quantification. TCRdb ran MiXCR on the PCR reads and lists one entry per CDR3 protein. The sample consists of more than 450,000 distinct CDR3 sequences, about a fifth of them appearing once. The sequencing sample was made of naive CD8+ T cells from blood, with Jurkat cell RNA spiked in. Documented subset: FACS-sorted CD8+CD4-CCR7+CD45RA+ naive T cells. The origin of the receptors is a human donor in good health. Some libraries in this study had Jurkat cell RNA spiked in.

With regard to this clonotype: A clone one base away is much larger, so this may be a read error. The chain recombines TRBV15 with TRBJ2-5; the match to TRBD2 covers 14 bases. Germline V gene lookup returns CDR1 LNHNV and CDR2 YYDKDF (reference sequence). V lost 1 base and J lost 4; bases outside the gene matches: 5. The CDR3 spans 17 residues. In nucleotides, the CDR3 is TGTGCCACCAGCAGAGGTCCCGGACTAGCGGGAGGAGAGACCCAGTACTTC. Its protein is CATSRGPGLAGGETQYF.

The table lists this clonotype with a few counts. This chain uses TRBV19 with TRBJ2-2; D is perhaps TRBD1 (6 bases). This CDR3 region has 13 residues. Germline V CDR1 and CDR2: LNHDA, SQIVND (reference sequence). Trimming cost V 7 bases and J 6 bases, with 12 bases left between them. CDR3: CASKNRASGELFF. The CDR3 coding sequence is TGTGCCAGTAAGAACAGGGCGTCCGGGGAGCTGTTTTTT.

This clonotype has at least ten counts. This chain uses TRBV20-1 with TRBJ1-6; D is perhaps TRBD1 (6 bases). CDR3 size: 15 residues. Germline V gives CDR1 DFQATT, CDR2 SNEGSKA (reference sequence). V was pared by 0 bases and J by 3 bases, with 9 bases between. Written as DNA, the CDR3 is TGCAGTGCTAGAGATTTACAGGGCTATAATTCACCCCTCCACTTT. Translating gives CSARDLQGYNSPLHF.

This clonotype came up many times. The J gene is TRBJ2-3, the V gene TRBV4-1; D unresolved. This CDR3 has 15 amino acids. From germline, CDR1 is MGHRA and CDR2 YSYEKL. V lost 2 bases, J lost 0 bases, and 9 bases lay in between. The CDR3 spells CASSQKAPSTDTQYF. In nucleotides, the CDR3 is TGCGCCAGCAGCCAAAAGGCTCCTAGCACAGATACGCAGTATTTT.

This clonotype has only a few counts. V and J are TRBV7-2 and TRBJ2-5, with 9 bases that match TRBD2. Germline V gives CDR1 SGHTA, CDR2 FQGNSA. V lost 5 bases to trimming and J lost 3 bases; unmatched junction nucleotides: 7. The CDR3 totals 15 residues. CDR3 region: CASSDYLAGEETQYF. The CDR3 nucleotides read TGTGCCAGCAGCGATTATTTAGCGGGAGAAGAGACCCAGTACTTC.

This clonotype was observed at least ten times. The V call is TRBV4-3, the J call TRBJ1-3; D gene unclear. The germline CDR1 and CDR2 sequences are LGHNA and YSLEER. V lost 0 bases and J 0 bases, leaving 12 bases between the germline ends. This CDR3 contains 17 residues. CDR3 nucleotide sequence: TGCGCCAGCAGCCAAGATATGTCTCAGGCCTCTGGAAACACCATATATTTT. Residues: CASSQDMSQASGNTIYF.

This clonotype was seen ten or more times. V is TRBV7-9 and J is TRBJ2-7, with 10 positions matching TRBD1. CDR3 length equals 16 residues. Unmatched junction bases numbered 11, after V lost 5 bases and J lost 4 bases. Germline CDR1 reads SEHNR; CDR2 reads FQNEAQ (reference sequence). The CDR3 region is CASSLRPGQGIYEQYF. CDR3 nucleotide sequence: TGTGCCAGCAGCCTCCGCCCGGGACAGGGGATATACGAGCAGTACTTC.

The chain links TRBV20-1 to TRBJ2-1; the match to TRBD2 covers 9 bases. Germline CDR1 reads DFQATT; CDR2 reads SNEGSKA (reference sequence). The CDR3 is 15 residues long. Unmatched junction bases numbered 11, after V lost 6 bases and J lost 5 bases. CDR3 loop: CSARTHERGDNEQFF. The CDR3 DNA reads as TGCAGTGCCCGAACGCACGAGCGGGGGGACAATGAGCAGTTCTTC.

The chain links TRBV29-1 to TRBJ2-1; D tentatively reads TRBD1 or TRBD2 (6 bases each). The V gene lost 3 bases and the J gene lost 4 bases, with 13 bases spanning the gap. The CDR3 length is 14 residues. Germline V gene sequence: CDR1 SQVTM, CDR2 ANQGSEA. CDR3 nucleotide sequence: TGCAGCGTTGAGGGGGGCACCACTTACAATGAGCAGTTCTTC. Translation gives CSVEGGTTYNEQFF.

The chain employs TRBV7-9 and TRBJ2-7; D not certain. CDR1 is SEHNR, CDR2 FQNEAQ, per germline (reference sequence). The CDR3 extends over 12 amino acids. V lost 5 bases, J lost 3 bases, and 8 bases lay in between. The CDR3 coding sequence is TGTGCCAGCAGCGCCCCCTACTACGAGCAGTACTTC. Protein product: CASSAPYYEQYF. The whole variable domain, filled in from reference TRBV7-9 and TRBJ2-7, reads DTGVSQNPRHKITKRGQNVTFRCDPISEHNRLYWYRQTLGQGPEFLTYFQNEAQLEKSRLLSDRFSAERPKGSFSTLEIQRTEQGDSAMYLCASSAPYYEQYFGPGTRLTVT.